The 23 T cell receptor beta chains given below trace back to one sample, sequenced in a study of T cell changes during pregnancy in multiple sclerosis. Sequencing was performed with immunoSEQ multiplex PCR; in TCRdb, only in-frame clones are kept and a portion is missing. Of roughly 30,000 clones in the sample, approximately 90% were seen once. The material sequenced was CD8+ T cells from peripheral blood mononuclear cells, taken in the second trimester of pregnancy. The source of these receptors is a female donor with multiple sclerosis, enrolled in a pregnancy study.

The DNA for the CDR3 is TGTGCCAGCGAGGGGGGGCCCTCTGGAAACACCATATATTTT. Amino acids: CASEGGPSGNTIYF. The J gene is TRBJ1-3, the V gene TRBV19; tentatively, D is TRBD1 (6 bases). The CDR3 loop spans 14 amino acids. V was shortened by 9 bases and J by 0 bases, with 12 bases between the two germline ends. Germline CDR1 reads LNHDA; CDR2 reads SQIVND (reference sequence).

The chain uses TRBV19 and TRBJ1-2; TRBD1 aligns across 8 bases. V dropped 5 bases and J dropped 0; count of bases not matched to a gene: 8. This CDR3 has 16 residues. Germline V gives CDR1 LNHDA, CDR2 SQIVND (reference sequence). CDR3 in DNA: TGTGCCAGTAGTCTCGGGACAGGCTCGGCTAACTATGGCTACACCTTC. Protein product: CASSLGTGSANYGYTF.

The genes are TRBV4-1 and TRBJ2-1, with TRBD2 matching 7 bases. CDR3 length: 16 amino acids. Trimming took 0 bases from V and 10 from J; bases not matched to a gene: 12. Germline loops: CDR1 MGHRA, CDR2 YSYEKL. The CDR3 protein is CASSQDVGGSGWEQFF. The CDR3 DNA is TGCGCCAGCAGCCAAGATGTCGGCGGGAGCGGTTGGGAGCAGTTCTTC.

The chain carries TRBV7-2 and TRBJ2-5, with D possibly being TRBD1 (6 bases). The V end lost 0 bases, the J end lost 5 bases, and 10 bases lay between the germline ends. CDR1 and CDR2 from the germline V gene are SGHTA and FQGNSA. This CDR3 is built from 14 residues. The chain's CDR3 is CASSLAGGAETQYF. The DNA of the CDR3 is TGTGCCAGCAGCTTAGCAGGGGGTGCGGAGACCCAGTACTTC.

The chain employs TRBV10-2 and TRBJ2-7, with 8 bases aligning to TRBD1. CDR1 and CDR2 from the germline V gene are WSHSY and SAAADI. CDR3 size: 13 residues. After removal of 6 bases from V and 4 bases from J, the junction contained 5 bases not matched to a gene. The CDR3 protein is CASRDREGYEQYF. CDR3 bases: TGCGCCAGCAGGGACAGGGAAGGGTACGAGCAGTACTTC.

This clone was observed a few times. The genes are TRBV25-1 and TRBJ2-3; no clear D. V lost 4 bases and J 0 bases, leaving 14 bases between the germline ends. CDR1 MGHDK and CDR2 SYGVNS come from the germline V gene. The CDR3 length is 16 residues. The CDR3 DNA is TGTGCCAGCAGTGCCCCGGTGCACCTAAGCACAGATACGCAGTATTTT. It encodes CASSAPVHLSTDTQYF.

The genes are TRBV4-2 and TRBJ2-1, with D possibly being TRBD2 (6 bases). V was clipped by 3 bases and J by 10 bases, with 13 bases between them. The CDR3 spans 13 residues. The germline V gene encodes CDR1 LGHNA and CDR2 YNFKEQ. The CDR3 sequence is CASSQVEGKEQFF. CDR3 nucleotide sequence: TGTGCCAGCAGCCAGGTGGAGGGGAAGGAGCAGTTCTTC.

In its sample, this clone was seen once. Here the CDR3 reads CASSLLLAGGTNEQFF. The CDR3 region has the DNA TGTGCCAGCAGCCTCCTACTAGCGGGAGGTACCAATGAGCAGTTCTTC. The V call is TRBV27, the J call TRBJ2-1; 12 bases align to TRBD2. The CDR3 runs to 16 residues. Per germline, CDR1 MNHEY and CDR2 SMNVEV (reference sequence). The trim removed 6 bases at V and 6 bases at J, leaving 9 bases unmatched.

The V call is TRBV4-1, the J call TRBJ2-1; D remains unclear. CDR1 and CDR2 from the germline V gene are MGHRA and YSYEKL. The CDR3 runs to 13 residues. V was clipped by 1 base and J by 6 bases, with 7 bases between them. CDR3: CASSQGYPNEQFF. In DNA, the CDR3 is TGCGCCAGCAGCCAAGGCTACCCCAATGAGCAGTTCTTC.

The CDR3 bases are TGTGCCAGCAGCCCAGGGGGCGGAAACACCATATATTTT. It is translated as CASSPGGGNTIYF. This sequence joins TRBV7-9 and TRBJ1-3; 8 bases match TRBD1. Germline V gene data show CDR1 as SEHNR and CDR2 as FQNEAQ (reference sequence). V was pared by 5 bases and J by 4 bases, with 1 base of the junction left unmatched. This CDR3 region has 13 residues.

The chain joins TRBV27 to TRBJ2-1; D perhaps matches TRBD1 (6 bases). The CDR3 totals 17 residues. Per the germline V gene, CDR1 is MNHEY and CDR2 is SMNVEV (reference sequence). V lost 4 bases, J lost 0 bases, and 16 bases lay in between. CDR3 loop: CASSSQDSGASYNEQFF. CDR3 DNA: TGTGCCAGCAGTTCACAGGATTCAGGGGCCTCCTACAATGAGCAGTTCTTC.

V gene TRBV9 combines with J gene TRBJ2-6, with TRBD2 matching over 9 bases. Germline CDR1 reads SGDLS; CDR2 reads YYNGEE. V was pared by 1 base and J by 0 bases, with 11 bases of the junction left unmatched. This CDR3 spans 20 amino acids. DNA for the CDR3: TGTGCCAGCAGCGTAACGTCGGTGGCGGGGGGGAGCTCTGGGGCCAACGTCCTGACTTTC. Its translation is CASSVTSVAGGSSGANVLTF. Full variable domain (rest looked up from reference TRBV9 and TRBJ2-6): DSGVTQTPKHLITATGQRVTLRCSPRSGDLSVYWYQQSLDQGLQFLIQYYNGEERAKGNILERFSAQQFPDLHSELNLSSLELGDSALYFCASSVTSVAGGSSGANVLTFGAGSRLTVL.

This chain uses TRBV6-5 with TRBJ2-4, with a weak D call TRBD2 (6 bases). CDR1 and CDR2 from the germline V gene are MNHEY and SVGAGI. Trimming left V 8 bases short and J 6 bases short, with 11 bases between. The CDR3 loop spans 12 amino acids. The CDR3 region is CASGGLRNIQYF. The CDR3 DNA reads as TGTGCCAGCGGGGGACTGAGAAACATTCAGTACTTC.

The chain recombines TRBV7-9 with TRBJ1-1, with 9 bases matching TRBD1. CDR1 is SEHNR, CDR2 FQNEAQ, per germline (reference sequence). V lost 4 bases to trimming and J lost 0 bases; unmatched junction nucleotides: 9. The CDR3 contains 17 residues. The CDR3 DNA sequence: TGTGCCAGCAGCTCCACAGGGGGCGCGGTGGTGAACACTGAAGCTTTCTTT. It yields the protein CASSSTGGAVVNTEAFF.

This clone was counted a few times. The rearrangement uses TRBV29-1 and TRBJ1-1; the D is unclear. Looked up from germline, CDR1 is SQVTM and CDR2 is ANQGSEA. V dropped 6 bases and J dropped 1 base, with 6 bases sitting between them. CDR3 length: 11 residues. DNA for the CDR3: TGCAGCGTAGACACGAACACTGAAGCTTTCTTT. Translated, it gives CSVDTNTEAFF.

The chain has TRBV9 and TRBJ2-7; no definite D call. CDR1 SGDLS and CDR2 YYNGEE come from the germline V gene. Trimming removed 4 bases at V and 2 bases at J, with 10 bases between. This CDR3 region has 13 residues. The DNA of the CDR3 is TGTGCCAGCAGCCCGGAGAGGACCTACGAGCAGTACTTC. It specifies CASSPERTYEQYF.

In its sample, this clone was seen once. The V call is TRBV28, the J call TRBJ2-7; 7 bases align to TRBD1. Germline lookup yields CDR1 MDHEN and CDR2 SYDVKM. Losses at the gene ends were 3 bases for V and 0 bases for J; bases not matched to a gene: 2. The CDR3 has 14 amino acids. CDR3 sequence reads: CASSLTGSSYEQYF. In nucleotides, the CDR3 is TGTGCCAGCAGTTTGACAGGGAGCTCCTACGAGCAGTACTTC.

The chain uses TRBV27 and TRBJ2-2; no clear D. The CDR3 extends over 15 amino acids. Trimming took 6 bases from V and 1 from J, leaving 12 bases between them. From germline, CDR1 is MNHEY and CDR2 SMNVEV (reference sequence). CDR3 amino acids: CASSPRRMNTGELFF. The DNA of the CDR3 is TGTGCCAGCAGCCCTAGACGGATGAACACCGGGGAGCTGTTTTTT.

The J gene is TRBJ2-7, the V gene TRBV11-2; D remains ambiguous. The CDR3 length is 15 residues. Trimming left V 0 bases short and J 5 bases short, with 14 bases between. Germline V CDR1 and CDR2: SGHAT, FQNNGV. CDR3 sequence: CASSLDVLPGDEQYF. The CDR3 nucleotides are TGTGCCAGCAGCTTAGATGTATTGCCAGGCGACGAGCAGTACTTC.

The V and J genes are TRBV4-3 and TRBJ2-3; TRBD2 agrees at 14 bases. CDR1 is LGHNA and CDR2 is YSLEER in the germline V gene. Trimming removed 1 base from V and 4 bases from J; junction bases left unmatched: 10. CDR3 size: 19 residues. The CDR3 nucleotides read TGCGCCAGCAGCCAAGTGGGACTAGCGGGAGCCGAGGTCGCAGATACGCAGTATTTT. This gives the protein CASSQVGLAGAEVADTQYF.

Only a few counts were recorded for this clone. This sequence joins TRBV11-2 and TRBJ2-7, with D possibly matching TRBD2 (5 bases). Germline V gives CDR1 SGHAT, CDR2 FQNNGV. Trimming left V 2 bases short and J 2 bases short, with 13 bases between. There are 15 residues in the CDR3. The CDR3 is CASSLNWEITYEQYF. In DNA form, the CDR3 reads TGTGCCAGCAGCTTAAACTGGGAGATCACCTACGAGCAGTACTTC.

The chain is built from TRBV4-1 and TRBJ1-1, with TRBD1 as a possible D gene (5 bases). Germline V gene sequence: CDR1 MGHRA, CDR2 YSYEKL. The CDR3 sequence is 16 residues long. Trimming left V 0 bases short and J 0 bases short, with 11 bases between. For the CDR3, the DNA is TGCGCCAGCAGCCAAGATGAGGGGAGGATGAACACTGAAGCTTTCTTT. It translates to CASSQDEGRMNTEAFF.

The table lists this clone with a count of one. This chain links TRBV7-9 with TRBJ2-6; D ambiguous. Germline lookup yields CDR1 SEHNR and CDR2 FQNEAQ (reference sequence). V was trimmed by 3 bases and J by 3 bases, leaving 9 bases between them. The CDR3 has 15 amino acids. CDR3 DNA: TGTGCCAGCAGCTTGAAGCTCCGTGGGGCCAACGTCCTGACTTTC. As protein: CASSLKLRGANVLTF.